This section outlines one TCR beta chain sequence together with its context. The data are from a study of blood T cell repertoires in COVID-19. Looking at the study overall: The analysed material was cDNA or gDNA that came from T cells, B-cell-depleted T cells, or PBMCs.

While infection was still active, Seattle patients were enrolled and then followed longitudinally. Trimming took off 5 bases at V and 1 base at J, with 14 bases between the two ends. The CDR3 runs 16 residues. CDR1 is LGHNT, CDR2 FRNRAP, per germline. Sequenced by immunoSEQ multiplex PCR; TCRdb stores in-frame clones only, minus some. The sample has about 160,000 clones, 79% seen once. Sample: peripheral blood. The receptor comes from a woman aged 55-70 years with COVID-19, enrolled during active disease. The chain combines TRBV12-5 with TRBJ2-2; D is perhaps TRBD1 (6 bases). CDR3 loop: CASGISQGGNTGELFF. Written as DNA, the CDR3 is TGTGCTAGTGGTATATCACAAGGGGGGAACACCGGGGAGCTGTTTTTT.